Here is one T cell receptor (beta chain) with its context. Its antigen is still unknown. The sample holds no much larger clone one base away, and base qualities are not on file. The data stem from a study of CD8 T cells in Susac syndrome (dated by TCRdb to between 2018 and 2021). In terms of the full investigation: Among the sequenced Susac syndrome patients, five or six had clinically active disease and about 8 were in clinical remission. At blood withdrawal, Susac syndrome patients were therapy-naive, treated with corticosteroids (with IVIg additionally given to some), or treated with IVIg alone. The study used repertoire sequencing to test whether antigen drove CD8+ T cell activation and differentiation in Susac syndrome. The clonality of the CD8+ T cell repertoire was compared across some eleven healthy donors, 14 Susac syndrome patients and under 17 multiple sclerosis patients. What the authors observed across the whole study: CD8+ repertoires in Susac syndrome showed clonal expansion, which was highest in CD8+ TEMRA cells and was greater in clinically active patients than in remitting patients. Looking at Susac-specific public clones, the researchers identified around 15 in the total CD8+ repertoire and roughly 5 in the CD8+ TEMRA repertoire. The TCR sequencing and HLA analysis was acknowledged to have included a relatively small number of individuals.

Peripheral blood CD8+ and CD4+ T cells from healthy donors, Susac syndrome patients and multiple sclerosis patients were profiled using high-throughput TCR beta sequencing. Susac syndrome patients met recently defined diagnostic criteria for definite or probable disease. Bulk CD8+ and CD4+ T cells were purified by magnetic negative isolation, while CD8+ TEMRA cells were enriched using FACS. Blood was collected in EDTA tubes and processed within 24 hours, with PBMCs isolated through density gradient centrifugation. PBMCs intended for TCR sequencing were cryopreserved in liquid nitrogen and were subsequently thawed in a 37 degrees C water bath. The sorted or isolated CD4+, CD8+ and CD8+ TEMRA cells had a purity of 90% or higher. RNA was extracted with the RNeasy kit and about 0.5 to 1 ug was reverse transcribed using random hexamers. The immunoSEQ multiplex PCR assay, covering 54 Vbeta and 13 Jbeta segments, was used to amplify TCR beta CDR3 regions. To correct PCR amplification bias, a synthetic template baseline was used for both primer optimization and computational correction. In the source study's methods: Reads were annotated to V, D and J genes per IMGT and analyzed with immunoSEQ Analyzer, keeping only productive sequences. To calculate clonality, Shannon entropy was normalized by log2 of the number of productive unique sequences and then subtracted from one. For each patient and control, public and private clones were evaluated within the 100 most prevalent clones. Clones were defined as Susac-specific if absent from the healthy and MS cohorts, from 1052 published viral clones and from other ImmuneACCESS disease sequences. The raw public data were reprocessed by TCRdb itself: fastp quality trimming at Q25, MiXCR clonotype calling, in-frame beta chains only. Each entry merges the rows of one CDR3 protein and shows their most common DNA and genes. The V and J calls follow TCRdb's processing rather than the paper's. This sample lists 100,000 or so distinct CDR3 sequences; 95% were detected once. Approximately 0.33% of the sample is taken by the ten largest.

The CDR3 starts with the cysteine, ends with the phenylalanine, and has 17 residues. CDR3 DNA only is kept here, 51 bases in frame from base 1. From the germline V gene, CDR1 is MGHRA and CDR2 is YSYEKL. V is reduced by 3 bases and J by 6 bases, leaving a spacing of 23 bases between them. This TCR came from a human donor with Susac syndrome. The sequenced sample consisted of CD8+ T cells from PBMCs. Recombination joined TRBV4-1 with TRBJ1-2; a tentative D call is TRBD1 (5 bases match). The CDR3 loop reads CASSQETRRGGEHGYTF. The nucleotides read TGCGCCAGCAGCCAGGAGACCCGTCGGGGGGGGGAACATGGCTACACCTTC.